This T cell receptor beta chain was captured by sequencing in a study of blood T cell repertoires in COVID-19 (dated by TCRdb to about 2020). Describing the broader study: Collaborator samples came from the United States, Italy and Spain and covered acute and convalescent phases of COVID-19. The prospective study material was composed of cDNA or gDNA derived from T cells, B-cell-depleted T cells, or PBMCs. Subjects who had been exposed to COVID-19, were actively infected with it, or had recovered from it provided the deeply sampled blood TCRbeta repertoires that made up the dataset. The repertoires were made available in a free public database intended to serve as a resource for research on the immune response to SARS-CoV-2. The samples were drawn from two sources: the first 160 participants of the ongoing ImmuneRACE study, and fewer than 1,500 subjects contributed by 6 global collaborators. A de-identified subject ID, COVID-19 status, age in years and sex were almost always included in the sample metadata. Where available, HLA class I and class II types were taken from metadata supplied by the sample provider and were not determined by assay-based typing.

The immunoSEQ Assay, a bias-controlled multiplex PCR, was used to amplify TCRbeta CDR3 regions from genomic DNA. Regarding the original processing steps: The number of nucleated cells in each sample was estimated from the amplification of reference gene primers within the assay. To quantify the absolute abundance of each unique TCRbeta CDR3 rearrangement, sequence reads were collapsed and filtered. Productive Simpson clonality was computed per sample as the square root of Simpson's diversity index over productive rearrangements. TCRdb obtained this table from immuneACCESS and retained in-frame rearrangements with V and J assigned. These tables miss some clones; where compared with another copy, unresolved V genes account for less than half of the shortfall, and the remainder is unexplained. V and J calls plus clone size are reproduced from that table; the DNA served to infer D and trimming. Across this sample there are more than 50,000 clones, with 74% seen only once. The top ten clonotypes cover 28% of the sample.

The collaborating institutions used their own protocols to collect whole blood in K2EDTA tubes. Collaborator samples were shipped for TCRbeta analysis as frozen whole blood, isolated PBMCs, or DNA extracted from either sample type. This clone has only a few counts. The antigen it binds to is not known. Base qualities are not at hand, and no much larger clone is one base apart. What the authors observed across the whole study: How much clinical and demographic metadata was included differed by source and by participant, and the metadata was provided uncurated.

V is shortened by 4 bases, J by 3 bases, and the region joining them spans 15 bases. The CDR3 holds 14 amino acids from the cysteine to the phenylalanine. This entry keeps only the CDR3 DNA: 42 bases, framed from base 1. CDR1 and CDR2 were assigned from the germline V gene as SQVTM and ANQGSEA. Input material: peripheral blood. The TCR originated in an elderly woman with acute or convalescent COVID-19. The chain links TRBV29-1 with TRBJ1-1, with no confident D gene call. The nucleotide sequence reads TGCAGCGTTGGGGCGGGGTGGGCGGACACTGAAGCTTTCTTT. It translates to CSVGAGWADTEAFF.